This entry lists 11 T cell receptor beta chains sequenced from one sample in a study of cytomegalovirus exposure and HLA in healthy donors. Generated by immunoSEQ multiplex PCR, the TCRdb table keeps only in-frame clones and is missing some. The sample has about 110,000 clones, under 85% seen once. Sequenced: PBMCs. These receptors originate from a woman in her late teens or twenties in good health and CMV-seronegative.

The chain is built from TRBV5-4 and TRBJ2-7; 9 bases are a match to TRBD2. CDR3 length: 15 residues. With 0 bases clipped from V and 4 bases from J, the junction kept 5 bases outside the gene matches. Germline V CDR1 and CDR2: SGHNT, YYREEE (reference sequence). The CDR3 reads CASSLGLAGIYEQYF. DNA of the CDR3: TGTGCCAGCAGCTTGGGTCTAGCGGGAATTTACGAGCAGTACTTC.

The rearrangement uses TRBV27 and TRBJ2-1; tentatively, D is TRBD2 (5 bases). Germline CDR1 reads MNHEY; CDR2 reads SMNVEV (reference sequence). V lost 4 bases to trimming and J lost 7 bases, with 11 bases between them. This CDR3 is built from 13 residues. The CDR3 sequence: CASSYYSGNEQFF. In DNA, the CDR3 is TGTGCCAGCAGTTATTACAGCGGAAATGAGCAGTTCTTC.

The chain recombines TRBV27 with TRBJ1-1; no firm D call. CDR1 is MNHEY, CDR2 SMNVEV, per germline (reference sequence). V was shortened by 0 bases and J by 1 base, with 6 bases between the two germline ends. The CDR3 spans 14 residues. The CDR3 coding sequence is TGTGCCAGCAGTTTATCCGGTTCGAACACTGAAGCTTTCTTT. Protein product: CASSLSGSNTEAFF.

J is TRBJ2-7 and V is TRBV5-1, with 8 bases identical to TRBD1. V was clipped by 5 bases and J by 5 bases; unmatched bases: 6. The germline V gene encodes CDR1 SGHRS and CDR2 YFSETQ. The CDR3 consists of 13 residues. CDR3: CASRGTGLDEQYF. CDR3 coding DNA: TGCGCCAGCAGGGGGACAGGATTGGACGAGCAGTACTTC. The whole variable domain, remainder taken from reference TRBV5-1 and TRBJ2-7, is KAGVTQTPRYLIKTRGQQVTLSCSPISGHRSVSWYQQTPGQGLQFLFEYFSETQRNKGNFPGRFSGRQFSNSRSEMNVSTLELGDSALYLCASRGTGLDEQYFGPGTRLTVT.

The CDR3 DNA is TGTGCCAGTAGTATACCGTCCAGGGCATATGGCTACACCTTC. It is translated as CASSIPSRAYGYTF. This chain uses TRBV19 with TRBJ1-2, with a tentative D call TRBD1 (5 bases). The CDR3 has 14 residues. Germline loops: CDR1 LNHDA, CDR2 SQIVND (reference sequence). Trimming took 2 bases from V and 5 from J, leaving 12 bases between them.

This sequence joins TRBV5-1 and TRBJ2-7; weak D call: TRBD1 (6 bases). V shed 5 bases and J shed 3 bases, with 12 bases lying between them. The CDR3 has 13 residues. The germline CDR1 and CDR2 sequences are SGHRS and YFSETQ. CDR3 loop: CASRLDSHYEQYF. CDR3 bases: TGCGCCAGCAGACTGGACAGCCACTACGAGCAGTACTTC.

The CDR3 here is CASSIGQGGEKLFF. CDR3 nucleotide sequence: TGTGCCAGCAGCATAGGACAGGGGGGTGAAAAACTGTTTTTT. The rearrangement joins TRBV7-2 to TRBJ1-4; TRBD1 aligns across 10 bases. V gave up 5 bases and J gave up 7 bases; unmatched junction bases: 4. Germline loops: CDR1 SGHTA, CDR2 FQGNSA. CDR3 length: 14 residues. Full variable domain (rest looked up from reference TRBV7-2 and TRBJ1-4): GAGVSQSPSNKVTEKGKDVELRCDPISGHTALYWYRQSLGQGLEFLIYFQGNSAPDKSGLPSDRFSAERTGGSVSTLTIQRTQQEDSAVYLCASSIGQGGEKLFFGSGTQLSVL.

Notes on this clone: The sample has other DNA sequences that encode this CDR3 too. V gene TRBV11-3 combines with J gene TRBJ2-7; maybe TRBD1 (5 bases). The V end lost 6 bases, the J end lost 3 bases, and 9 bases lay between the germline ends. The germline CDR1 and CDR2 sequences are SGHNT and YENEEA. The CDR3 is 12 amino acids. CDR3 residues: CASSQGGYEQYF. CDR3 DNA sequence: TGTGCCAGCAGTCAGGGCGGCTACGAGCAGTACTTC.

This clone was seen more than once but under ten times. The V call is TRBV9, the J call TRBJ1-6, with TRBD1 as a possible D gene (5 bases). The CDR3 is 13 amino acids. Trimming stripped 5 bases from V and 9 bases from J, with 12 bases between. From germline, CDR1 is SGDLS and CDR2 YYNGEE. The CDR3 loop is CASRDSLRSPLHF. Here the CDR3 DNA reads TGTGCCAGCAGAGACAGCCTTCGTTCACCCCTCCACTTT.

The rearrangement links TRBV4-1 to TRBJ1-1, with TRBD1 matching over 8 bases. With V trimmed by 4 bases and J by 7 bases, 8 bases remained unmatched. Germline CDR1 is MGHRA and CDR2 is YSYEKL. The CDR3 is 14 amino acids. As DNA, the CDR3 is TGCGCCAGCAGCCCCTCAGGGGGCGAGGGTGAAGCTTTCTTT. As protein: CASSPSGGEGEAFF.

The V call is TRBV30, the J call TRBJ1-4, with unresolved D. Germline V gene lookup returns CDR1 GTSNPN and CDR2 SVGIG (reference sequence). CDR3 length: 13 residues. Trimming took off 3 bases at V and 6 bases at J, with 11 bases between the two ends. The CDR3 loop is CAWSQGLHEKLFF. DNA of the CDR3: TGTGCCTGGAGCCAAGGACTGCATGAAAAACTGTTTTTT.